This T cell receptor (beta chain) was identified during a study of CD8 T cells in Susac syndrome. The RNA input was 0.5 to 1 ug, and it was reverse transcribed with random hexamers. TCR beta CDR3 was amplified by immunoSEQ multiplex PCR. This amplification extended across 54 Vbeta and 13 Jbeta segments. One entry per CDR3 protein, called by TCRdb with MiXCR from the immunoSEQ multiplex PCR reads. The sample carries 120,000 or so distinct CDR3 sequences, 90% to 95% recorded once. CD8+ and CD4+ T cells circulating in blood were sequenced for TCR beta. TEMRA cells were FACS-enriched and CD8+ and CD4+ T cells negatively isolated. Study observations and caveats: By the study's own acknowledgment, its TCR sequencing and HLA analysis included relatively few individuals.

Regarding this clonotype: Its matching antigen is unknown.

The germline gives CDR1 LNHDA, CDR2 SQIVND (reference sequence). The CDR3 consists of 14 residues. With 6 bases removed from V and 9 bases from J, the gap between germline ends came to 15 bases. Sequenced: CD4+ T cells from PBMCs. This receptor was identified in a human donor with multiple sclerosis. V gene TRBV19 combines with J gene TRBJ1-6, with D possibly TRBD1 on 5 matching bases. The CDR3 DNA reads as TGTGCCAGTAGGGAAACGGGACGGGTTTCACCCCTCCACTTT. This gives the protein CASRETGRVSPLHF.